The 26 T cell receptor beta chains given below trace back to one sample, sequenced in a study of control samples from healthy donors and cancer patients. Profiling relied on immunoSEQ multiplex PCR, and the TCRdb table lists in-frame clones only, not all of them. The sample includes about 120,000 clones, more than 75% seen only once; the top ten take around 10%. The sequenced sample was blood. These TCRs come from a man younger than 40 in good health.

This clone appeared once. The V gene is TRBV7-8, the J gene TRBJ2-7; D may be TRBD1 or TRBD2 (5 bases each). CDR3 length equals 16 residues. The V end lost 2 bases, the J end lost 0 bases, and 14 bases lay between the germline ends. CDR1 and CDR2 (germline): SGHVS, FQNEAQ. The CDR3 coding sequence is TGTGCCAGCAGCTTACCGCTTTGGGGGACCTCCTACGAGCAGTACTTC. This translates into CASSLPLWGTSYEQYF. Variable domain in full (rest from reference TRBV7-8 and TRBJ2-7): GAGVSQSPRYKVAKRGQDVALRCDPISGHVSLFWYQQALGQGPEFLTYFQNEAQLDKSGLPSDRFFAERPEGSVSTLKIQRTQQEDSAVYLCASSLPLWGTSYEQYFGPGTRLTVT.

This rearrangement joins TRBV2 to TRBJ2-1; 12 bases fit TRBD2. This CDR3 region has 16 residues. Germline V gene sequence: CDR1 SNHLY, CDR2 FYNNEI. The junction had 2 bases not matched to a gene; V was cut back by 1 base and J by 4 bases. The CDR3 DNA reads TGTGCCAGCAGTGAAGATGGACTAGCGGGGTACAATGAGCAGTTCTTC. Its protein product is CASSEDGLAGYNEQFF.

The V gene is TRBV5-1, the J gene TRBJ2-1, with no clear D. CDR3 size: 13 residues. CDR1 and CDR2 from the germline V gene are SGHRS and YFSETQ. Trimming took 0 bases from V and 3 from J, leaving 4 bases between them. In DNA, the CDR3 is TGCGCCAGCAGCTTGGAAAACTACAATGAGCAGTTCTTC. It translates to CASSLENYNEQFF.

The chain joins TRBV12-5 to TRBJ1-2, with a possible D match to TRBD1 (5 bases). Looked up from germline, CDR1 is LGHNT and CDR2 is FRNRAP. The CDR3 extends over 19 amino acids. The V gene lost 0 bases and the J gene lost 3 bases, with 23 bases spanning the gap. CDR3 region: CASGLVGLMEGRADYGYTF. The CDR3 nucleotides read TGTGCTAGTGGTTTGGTAGGGTTAATGGAGGGGCGCGCGGACTATGGCTACACCTTC. The entire variable domain, with the rest obtained from reference TRBV12-5 and TRBJ1-2, is as follows: DARVTQTPRHKVTEMGQEVTMRCQPILGHNTVFWYRQTMMQGLELLAYFRNRAPLDDSGMPKDRFSAEMPDATLATLKIQPSEPRDSAVYFCASGLVGLMEGRADYGYTFGSGTRLTVV.

The CDR3, as DNA: TGTGCCATCAGTGAAACCCAAAATGAGCAGTTCTTC. Amino acids: CAISETQNEQFF. V is TRBV10-3 and J is TRBJ2-1; D gene ambiguous. Germline loops: CDR1 ENHRY, CDR2 SYGVKD. With 3 bases removed from V and 7 bases from J, the gap between germline ends came to 7 bases. This CDR3 is 12 amino acids long.

The J gene is TRBJ1-5, the V gene TRBV6-2 or TRBV6-3, with D maybe TRBD1 (5 bases). Germline V gene sequence: CDR1 MNHEY, CDR2 SVGEGT. V lost 5 bases, J lost 6 bases, and 14 bases lay in between. The CDR3 runs to 14 residues. The CDR3 spells CASSLLKGIQPQHF. The CDR3 DNA follows: TGTGCCAGCAGTCTTCTCAAGGGGATTCAGCCCCAGCATTTT.

This clone was counted once. Additional DNA sequences in this sample encode the identical CDR3. The chain couples TRBV9 to TRBJ2-5; tentatively, D is TRBD1 (5 bases). Looked up from germline, CDR1 is SGDLS and CDR2 is YYNGEE. Trimming removed 0 bases from V and 5 bases from J, with 8 bases in between. This CDR3 is built from 13 residues. This CDR3 is CASSVGQKETQYF. The DNA for the CDR3 is TGTGCCAGCAGCGTAGGACAGAAGGAGACCCAGTACTTC.

J is TRBJ1-3 and V is TRBV5-1; TRBD1 matches at 7 bases. There are 15 residues in the CDR3. V dropped 4 bases and J dropped 0; count of bases not matched to a gene: 4. Germline values: CDR1 SGHRS, CDR2 YFSETQ. The CDR3, as DNA: TGCGCCAGCAGCGCGGGACAGCCCTCTGGAAACACCATATATTTT. Its translation is CASSAGQPSGNTIYF.

Only a few counts were recorded for this clone. This sequence joins TRBV6-1 and TRBJ2-1, with D perhaps matching TRBD1 or TRBD2 (5 bases each). Trimming shortened V by 4 bases and J by 3 bases, and 16 bases separated the two germline ends. The CDR3 is made up of 16 amino acids. Germline lookup yields CDR1 MNHNS and CDR2 SASEGT. Written as DNA, the CDR3 is TGTGCCAGCAGTGGCCGTACCGGGGCAGACTACAATGAGCAGTTCTTC. Protein sequence: CASSGRTGADYNEQFF.

The count of this clone is one. The chain combines TRBV30 with TRBJ1-5; tentative D call: TRBD1 (6 bases). From germline, CDR1 is GTSNPN and CDR2 SVGIG (reference sequence). The length of the CDR3 is 14 residues. Trimming removed 0 bases at V and 6 bases at J, with 12 bases between. This chain's CDR3 is CAWSVSVGAQPQHF. The CDR3 region has the DNA TGTGCCTGGAGTGTTAGCGTGGGGGCTCAGCCCCAGCATTTT.

The J gene is TRBJ1-4, the V gene TRBV11-2; a possible D gene is TRBD1 (5 bases). V lost 5 bases to trimming and J lost 6 bases, with 10 bases between them. CDR3 length: 13 amino acids. Germline CDR1 reads SGHAT; CDR2 reads FQNNGV. The CDR3 coding sequence is TGTGCCAGCAGCCCGGGGGGTTATGAAAAACTGTTTTTT. It specifies CASSPGGYEKLFF. Using reference TRBV11-2 and TRBJ1-4 for the parts outside the CDR3, the full variable domain is EAGVAQSPRYKIIEKRQSVAFWCNPISGHATLYWYQQILGQGPKLLIQFQNNGVVDDSQLPKDRFSAERLKGVDSTLKIQPAKLEDSAVYLCASSPGGYEKLFFGSGTQLSVL.

This clone was seen a single time. The chain couples TRBV7-7 to TRBJ2-6; D call uncertain. Germline V gene sequence: CDR1 SSHAT, CDR2 FNYEAQ (reference sequence). V lost 5 bases and J lost 3, with 17 bases in between. The length of the CDR3 is 17 residues. As DNA, the CDR3 is TGTGCCAGCAGCCCGGATGGCATCCCAGGTGGGGCCAACGTCCTGACTTTC. Translated, it gives CASSPDGIPGGANVLTF.

V and J are TRBV11-2 and TRBJ2-2, with TRBD1 matching 9 bases. There are 16 residues in the CDR3. The junction had 4 bases not matched to a gene; V was cut back by 0 bases and J by 5 bases. Germline CDR1 reads SGHAT; CDR2 reads FQNNGV. Written as DNA, the CDR3 is TGTGCCAGCAGCTTAGAGGGGACAGGGAGAACCGGGGAGCTGTTTTTT. This gives the protein CASSLEGTGRTGELFF.

This clone is labeled medium-sized. V and J are TRBV5-4 and TRBJ1-4; D not resolved. The CDR3 length is 13 residues. V lost 3 bases and J 5 bases, leaving 8 bases between the germline ends. Germline V gene data show CDR1 as SGHNT and CDR2 as YYREEE (reference sequence). CDR3 DNA sequence: TGTGCCAGCAGCTCCCGCTTCAATGAAAAACTGTTTTTT. This translates into CASSSRFNEKLFF.

The rearrangement links TRBV15 to TRBJ2-6; no clear D gene. CDR1 and CDR2 from the germline V gene are LNHNV and YYDKDF (reference sequence). CDR3 size: 15 residues. Trimming took off 1 base at V and 0 bases at J, with 4 bases between the two ends. This CDR3 reads CATSRAGSGANVLTF. The CDR3 DNA reads TGTGCCACCAGCAGAGCCGGCTCTGGGGCCAACGTCCTGACTTTC.

The CDR3 here is CASSSTTEAFF. CDR3 in DNA: TGTGCCAGCAGCTCCACTACTGAAGCTTTCTTT. The rearrangement joins TRBV5-6 to TRBJ1-1; D remains ambiguous. V gave up 3 bases and J gave up 5 bases, with 5 bases separating them. There are 11 residues in the CDR3. Germline lookup yields CDR1 SGHDT and CDR2 YYEEEE.

The chain links TRBV5-6 to TRBJ2-2, with 10 bases lining up with TRBD2. Germline CDR1 SGHDT, CDR2 YYEEEE. This CDR3 contains 15 residues. The V and J ends lost 1 base and 5 bases, in that order; junction bases with no gene match: 2. The CDR3 region is CASSLIAGGTGELFF. The CDR3, as DNA: TGTGCCAGCAGCTTGATAGCGGGGGGTACCGGGGAGCTGTTTTTT.

This chain links TRBV3-1 (or the pseudogene TRBV3-2) with TRBJ1-2; TRBD1 aligns across 7 bases. The CDR3 sequence is 13 residues long. V was pared by 4 bases and J by 6 bases, with 5 bases of the junction left unmatched. Germline V gene sequence: CDR1 LGHDT, CDR2 YNNKEL (reference sequence). The CDR3 coding sequence is TGTGCCAGCAGCCCCGGGACAGCCCATGGCTACACCTTC. It codes for CASSPGTAHGYTF.

The CDR3 DNA is TGTGCCAGCAGCCCTCGGGGCCATGGTCCCTACAATGAGCAGTTCTTC. Encoded protein: CASSPRGHGPYNEQFF. The V call is TRBV9, the J call TRBJ2-1, with D perhaps TRBD1 or TRBD2 (5 bases each). Germline CDR1 and CDR2: SGDLS and YYNGEE. The CDR3 contains 16 residues. V lost 4 bases, J lost 2 bases, and 16 bases lay in between.

This sequence joins TRBV5-1 and TRBJ2-7; tentatively, D is TRBD1 or TRBD2 (5 bases each). The V gene's germline CDR1 is SGHRS and CDR2 YFSETQ. This CDR3 is 16 amino acids long. Between the trimmed V and J ends, which lost 1 base and 3 bases, there was a span of 17 bases. The CDR3 bases are TGCGCCAGCAGCTTGCCTACCGGGACCGCAGTCTACGAGCAGTACTTC. It specifies CASSLPTGTAVYEQYF. Full variable domain (missing parts from reference TRBV5-1 and TRBJ2-7): KAGVTQTPRYLIKTRGQQVTLSCSPISGHRSVSWYQQTPGQGLQFLFEYFSETQRNKGNFPGRFSGRQFSNSRSEMNVSTLELGDSALYLCASSLPTGTAVYEQYFGPGTRLTVT.

A few counts support this clone. V gene TRBV3-1 (or the pseudogene TRBV3-2) combines with J gene TRBJ1-2; 10 nucleotides line up with TRBD1. The germline V gene encodes CDR1 LGHDT and CDR2 YNNKEL (reference sequence). This CDR3 is 12 amino acids long. Trimming took 5 bases from V and 13 from J; bases not matched to a gene: 7. For the CDR3, the DNA is TGTGCCAGCAGCTTTCGGACAGGGGGATGCACCTTC. This codes for CASSFRTGGCTF.

This clone was picked up one time. V is TRBV9 and J is TRBJ2-2; D possibly corresponds to TRBD1 (6 bases). CDR3 length equals 16 residues. Per the germline V gene, CDR1 is SGDLS and CDR2 is YYNGEE. The ends were cut back, 4 bases at V and 0 bases at J, with 13 bases in the middle. The chain's CDR3 is CASSPQGSPNTGELFF. The CDR3, as DNA: TGTGCCAGCAGCCCACAGGGAAGCCCGAACACCGGGGAGCTGTTTTTT.

The chain couples TRBV18 to TRBJ1-2, with D perhaps TRBD1 (6 bases). V lost 2 bases, J lost 6 bases, and 16 bases lay in between. CDR1 KGHSH and CDR2 LQKENI come from the germline V gene. The CDR3 sequence is 15 residues long. The CDR3 here is CASSPGAAGANGYTF. In DNA, the CDR3 is TGTGCCAGCTCACCAGGTGCGGCAGGGGCCAATGGCTACACCTTC.

The rearrangement joins TRBV30 to TRBJ1-4, with D unresolved. The V gene's germline CDR1 is GTSNPN and CDR2 SVGIG (reference sequence). This CDR3 has 13 residues. V dropped 0 bases and J dropped 8 bases, with 10 bases sitting between them. The CDR3 DNA sequence: TGTGCCTGGAGTGTATCCGTAGGAGAAAAACTGTTTTTT. Residues: CAWSVSVGEKLFF.

The chain is built from TRBV29-1 and TRBJ1-2, with TRBD1 identical over 7 bases. The germline gives CDR1 SQVTM, CDR2 ANQGSEA. This CDR3 comprises 11 residues. V shed 4 bases, J shed 8 bases, and the junction held 4 bases outside the gene matches. The CDR3 region has the DNA TGCAGCGTTGCAGGGGGAGAGGGCTACACCTTC. Translation: CSVAGGEGYTF.

The chain couples TRBV19 to TRBJ2-3; 12 nucleotides align to TRBD2. Germline CDR1 LNHDA, CDR2 SQIVND (reference sequence). The V segment lost 1 base and the J segment 1 base; nucleotides outside the gene matches: 0. The CDR3 is 16 residues long. This CDR3 is CASSIGTSGGTDTQYF. CDR3 in DNA: TGTGCCAGTAGTATAGGGACTAGCGGGGGCACAGATACGCAGTATTTT.